This T cell receptor beta chain appears in the sequencing data of a study of blood T cell repertoires in COVID-19 (dated by TCRdb to about 2020). With respect to the entire study: The collaborator samples originated in the United States, Italy and Spain and spanned the acute and convalescent phases of COVID-19. The prospective study material was composed of cDNA or gDNA derived from T cells, B-cell-depleted T cells, or PBMCs. Deeply sampled blood TCRbeta repertoires from subjects exposed to, actively infected with, or recovered from COVID-19 were included in the dataset. Sample metadata almost always included a de-identified subject ID, COVID-19 status, age in years and sex. Where available, HLA class I and class II types were taken from metadata supplied by the sample provider and were not determined by assay-based typing. The repertoires were made available in a free public database intended to serve as a resource for research on the immune response to SARS-CoV-2. The samples were drawn from two sources: the first 160 participants of the ongoing ImmuneRACE study, and 1,000 to 1,500 subjects contributed by 6 global collaborators.

V is clipped by 0 bases and J by 1 base, and the sequence between their germline boundaries is 5 bases long. The CDR3, from cysteine to phenylalanine, totals 14 residues. Only the CDR3 DNA is retained, 42 bases long and in frame from the first base. CDR1 and CDR2, per the germline V gene (reference sequence), are SGHNT and YYREEE. The immunoSEQ Assay, a bias-controlled multiplex PCR, was used to amplify TCRbeta CDR3 regions from genomic DNA. Turning to the authors' computational methods: The number of nucleated cells in each sample was estimated from the amplification of reference gene primers within the assay. To quantify the absolute abundance of each unique TCRbeta CDR3 rearrangement, sequence reads were collapsed and filtered. Productive Simpson clonality was computed per sample as the square root of Simpson's diversity index over productive rearrangements. This is the immuneACCESS table as TCRdb keeps it, with only in-frame sequences that have V and J called. A part of the clones is gone; compared with another copy, unresolved V genes explain less than half, and the rest is unexplained. The DNA was the basis for D and trimming; V, J and clone size are from that table. Within this sample are around 270,000 clones, with around 89% of them counted one time only. The biggest ten clones account for approximately 4.2% of the sample.

To note about this clone: The specificity of this receptor is unknown. Base qualities were left out, and no much larger clone turns up one base away. The same CDR3 also results from other DNA sequences found in this sample.

Paper-wide results and their limitations: How much clinical and demographic metadata was included differed by source and by participant, and the metadata was provided uncurated.

Each collaborating institution followed its own protocols to collect whole blood in K2EDTA tubes. For TCRbeta analysis, collaborators shipped samples in one of three forms: frozen whole blood, isolated PBMCs, or DNA extracted from either of those sample types. Sequencing was carried out using peripheral blood. The chain is made from TRBV5-4 and TRBJ2-1, with the D gene call left open. This TCR was recovered from a man aged 35 to 55 with acute or convalescent COVID-19. This receptor has the CDR3 CASSLAGSYNEQFF. The bases are TGTGCCAGCAGCTTGGCCGGGTCCTACAATGAGCAGTTCTTC.